The 5 T cell receptor beta chains presented below share a single source sample, sequenced in a study of somatic mutations in cytotoxic T cells in rheumatoid arthritis. Measured with immunoSEQ multiplex PCR; TCRdb has only the in-frame clones, and not every one. Among around 6,400 clones, approximately 70% were seen once, and the ten largest hold around 36%. Input material: CD8+ T cells sorted from blood. These receptors all come from a woman between 45 and 65 years old in good health.

This clone is medium-sized in the sample. This chain uses TRBV19 with TRBJ2-5; TRBD1 aligns across 9 bases. Germline values: CDR1 LNHDA, CDR2 SQIVND (reference sequence). V gave up 9 bases and J gave up 5 bases; unmatched junction bases: 16. There are 16 residues in the CDR3. The CDR3 spells CASSPNGQGIWETQYF. In DNA, the CDR3 is TGTGCCAGCTCACCTAACGGACAGGGGATTTGGGAGACCCAGTACTTC.

In its sample, this clone was seen a few times. V and J are TRBV19 and TRBJ2-3, with D tentatively TRBD1 (6 bases). Trimming took off 3 bases at V and 2 bases at J, with 12 bases between the two ends. The V gene's germline CDR1 is LNHDA and CDR2 SQIVND (reference sequence). The CDR3 totals 15 residues. DNA for the CDR3: TGTGCCAGTAGTATCGTGGGGGCGGCCACAGATACGCAGTATTTT. Protein: CASSIVGAATDTQYF.

This chain uses TRBV7-9 with TRBJ1-1; 7 bases align to TRBD1. The CDR3 is 15 amino acids. The V gene's germline CDR1 is SEHNR and CDR2 FQNEAQ (reference sequence). Unmatched junction bases numbered 8, after V lost 5 bases and J lost 2 bases. CDR3 DNA: TGTGCCAGCAGCCACCCTCGGGACAGCAACACTGAAGCTTTCTTT. Amino acids: CASSHPRDSNTEAFF.

The rearrangement uses TRBV7-3 and TRBJ1-2; D may be TRBD1 (6 bases). V lost 5 bases to trimming and J lost 0 bases, with 13 bases between them. Per germline, CDR1 SGHTA and CDR2 FQGTGA. This CDR3 spans 15 amino acids. CDR3 DNA: TGTGCCAGCAGCCCTCAACCAGGGGCTAACTATGGCTACACCTTC. This codes for CASSPQPGANYGYTF.

Only a few counts were recorded for this clone. J is TRBJ2-1 and V is TRBV6-6; TRBD1 might be the D (5 bases). The CDR3 is 14 amino acids. V lost 0 bases and J lost 2, with 5 bases in between. The germline gives CDR1 MNHNY, CDR2 SVGAGI (reference sequence). CDR3 DNA sequence: TGTGCCAGCAGTTACTCGGACACCTACAATGAGCAGTTCTTC. This sequence encodes CASSYSDTYNEQFF.